A single sample gave rise to the 23 T cell receptor beta chains below, sequenced in a study of cytomegalovirus exposure and HLA in healthy donors. Clones were sequenced by immunoSEQ multiplex PCR, and TCRdb holds only the in-frame ones, with some missing. The sample includes roughly 150,000 clones, 88% of them seen just once. Source material: PBMCs. These receptor sequences come from a man in his late teens or twenties in good health and CMV-seronegative.

In this sample, this clone turned up once. The chain links TRBV5-4 to TRBJ1-1; D not certain. The length of the CDR3 is 12 residues. Germline V gene data show CDR1 as SGHNT and CDR2 as YYREEE (reference sequence). Trimming removed 4 bases from V and 6 bases from J, with 10 bases in between. For the CDR3, the DNA is TGTGCCAGCAGCCGCCAGGAAGCTGAAGCTTTCTTT. It specifies CASSRQEAEAFF.

The chain couples TRBV4-1 to TRBJ1-1, with D unclear. V lost 4 bases, J lost 1 base, and 10 bases lay in between. This CDR3 spans 14 amino acids. CDR1 is MGHRA, CDR2 YSYEKL, per germline. The CDR3 loop reads CASSRPTRNTEAFF. CDR3 nucleotides: TGCGCCAGCAGCCGCCCGACACGGAACACTGAAGCTTTCTTT.

The chain has TRBV5-1 and TRBJ2-7; 8 bases align to TRBD1. The germline CDR1 and CDR2 sequences are SGHRS and YFSETQ. The V and J ends lost 0 bases and 2 bases, in that order; junction bases with no gene match: 1. There are 14 residues in the CDR3. CDR3 amino acids: CASSLATGAYEQYV. CDR3 coding DNA: TGCGCCAGCAGCTTGGCGACAGGGGCCTACGAGCAGTACGTC.

This clone has a handful of counts. The V gene is TRBV7-2, the J gene TRBJ2-1, with D tentatively TRBD2 (7 bases). The CDR3 extends over 15 amino acids. The germline V gene encodes CDR1 SGHTA and CDR2 FQGNSA. Trimming stripped 5 bases from V and 7 bases from J, with 18 bases between. In nucleotides, the CDR3 is TGTGCCAGCAGCCAGCCGAGGGGGGGAAGGAATGAGCAGTTCTTC. It yields the protein CASSQPRGGRNEQFF.

This clone was seen a handful of times. J is TRBJ1-1 and V is TRBV19; D perhaps matches TRBD1 (5 bases). This CDR3 region has 13 residues. Trimming took 5 bases from V and 5 from J, leaving 12 bases between them. CDR1 and CDR2 (germline): LNHDA, SQIVND (reference sequence). The CDR3 DNA is TGTGCCAGTAGTCCCTTCCCAGGGACTGAAGCTTTCTTT. It is translated as CASSPFPGTEAFF. The complete variable domain, with remaining parts taken from reference TRBV19 and TRBJ1-1, reads DGGITQSPKYLFRKEGQNVTLSCEQNLNHDAMYWYRQDPGQGLRLIYYSQIVNDFQKGDIAEGYSVSREKKESFPLTVTSAQKNPTAFYLCASSPFPGTEAFFGQGTRLTVV.

This clone came up once. The genes are TRBV19 and TRBJ2-1; possibly TRBD2 for D (5 bases). The CDR3 length is 13 residues. Between the trimmed V and J ends, which lost 3 bases and 5 bases, there was a span of 8 bases. CDR1 is LNHDA, CDR2 SQIVND, per germline (reference sequence). The CDR3 here is CASSISVDNEQFF. DNA of the CDR3: TGTGCCAGTAGTATTAGCGTCGACAATGAGCAGTTCTTC.

The rearrangement links TRBV2 to TRBJ2-2; tentatively, D is TRBD2 (6 bases). V lost 7 bases and J 8 bases, leaving 11 bases between the germline ends. The CDR3 is made up of 12 amino acids. Germline V gives CDR1 SNHLY, CDR2 FYNNEI. CDR3 nucleotides: TGTGCCAGCATGCGGGATGCGGGGGAGCTGTTTTTT. Protein product: CASMRDAGELFF. The entire variable domain, with the rest obtained from reference TRBV2 and TRBJ2-2, is as follows: EPEVTQTPSHQVTQMGQEVILRCVPISNHLYFYWYRQILGQKVEFLVSFYNNEISEKSEIFDDQFSVERPDGSNFTLKIRSTKLEDSAMYFCASMRDAGELFFGEGSRLTVL.

This clone was seen just once. The CDR3 sequence is CASSLGQSTNEKLFF. The CDR3 DNA sequence: TGCGCCAGCAGCTTGGGCCAGTCAACTAATGAAAAACTGTTTTTT. V gene TRBV5-1 combines with J gene TRBJ1-4; D call uncertain. The CDR3 sequence is 15 residues long. V gave up 0 bases and J gave up 0 bases, with 6 bases separating them. Looked up from germline, CDR1 is SGHRS and CDR2 is YFSETQ.

This clone was detected only once. This CDR3 is CASSPKTGTSGGNTGELFF. The CDR3, as DNA: TGTGCCAGCAGCCCTAAAACCGGGACTAGCGGGGGGAACACCGGGGAGCTGTTTTTT. V usage is TRBV7-9 and J usage is TRBJ2-2; 14 nucleotides match TRBD2. Germline CDR1 SEHNR, CDR2 FQNEAQ (reference sequence). V trimming: 5 bases; J trimming: 1 base; junction bases outside the gene matches: 9. This CDR3 contains 19 residues.

This clone was seen only once. This chain connects TRBV4-1 to TRBJ2-4; no reliable D call. The CDR3 contains 17 residues. Germline values: CDR1 MGHRA, CDR2 YSYEKL. V lost 0 bases and J lost 0, with 12 bases in between. Written as DNA, the CDR3 is TGCGCCAGCAGCCAAGATATGGAGAGAATAGCCAAAAACATTCAGTACTTC. It specifies CASSQDMERIAKNIQYF.

The V gene is TRBV29-1, the J gene TRBJ1-2; D might be TRBD1 (6 bases). The CDR3 spans 15 residues. Germline lookup yields CDR1 SQVTM and CDR2 ANQGSEA. V lost 4 bases and J 7 bases, leaving 22 bases between the germline ends. CDR3 amino acids: CSVVEEQGIFGGYTF. The DNA of the CDR3 is TGCAGCGTTGTGGAAGAACAGGGCATTTTTGGTGGCTACACCTTC.

The chain joins TRBV27 to TRBJ1-2, with D unclear. The CDR3 sequence is 12 residues long. Germline loops: CDR1 MNHEY, CDR2 SMNVEV (reference sequence). The V and J ends lost 6 bases and 7 bases respectively, with 12 bases between them. CDR3 region: CASSAAGSGYTF. The CDR3 nucleotides read TGTGCCAGCAGCGCAGCTGGGAGTGGCTACACCTTC.

V and J are TRBV14 and TRBJ2-7, with TRBD1 matching 11 bases. After removal of 3 bases from V and 2 bases from J, the junction contained 0 bases not matched to a gene. The CDR3 contains 14 residues. From germline, CDR1 is SGHDN and CDR2 FVKESK. This CDR3 is CASSQGQGAYEQYF. CDR3 DNA sequence: TGTGCCAGCAGCCAGGGACAGGGGGCCTACGAGCAGTACTTC. Drawing the rest from reference TRBV14 and TRBJ2-7, the complete variable domain is EAGVTQFPSHSVIEKGQTVTLRCDPISGHDNLYWYRRVMGKEIKFLLHFVKESKQDESGMPNNRFLAERTGGTYSTLKVQPAELEDSGVYFCASSQGQGAYEQYFGPGTRLTVT.

This clone has only a few counts. This chain links TRBV7-9 with TRBJ1-4; maybe TRBD1 (6 bases). V lost 1 base and J 3 bases, leaving 9 bases between the germline ends. The length of the CDR3 is 15 residues. Germline CDR1 and CDR2: SEHNR and FQNEAQ (reference sequence). The CDR3 DNA reads as TGTGCCAGCAGCTTAGTTCAGGGGTCTAATGAAAAACTGTTTTTT. Its translation is CASSLVQGSNEKLFF.

The chain links TRBV5-1 to TRBJ2-3; 9 bases align to TRBD1. The CDR3 is 16 amino acids. CDR1 is SGHRS and CDR2 is YFSETQ in the germline V gene. The ends lost 5 bases at V and 4 bases at J; junction bases unmatched: 11. CDR3 loop: CASRGQGSFRADTQYF. Here the CDR3 DNA reads TGCGCCAGCAGGGGACAGGGATCGTTTAGGGCAGATACGCAGTATTTT.

J is TRBJ1-5 and V is TRBV10-3, with D maybe TRBD1 (6 bases). The germline CDR1 and CDR2 sequences are ENHRY and SYGVKD. The V end was cut by 3 bases, the J end by 0 bases, with 12 bases between. This CDR3 has 16 residues. CDR3 sequence reads: CAISDGSRGSNQPQHF. DNA of the CDR3: TGTGCCATCAGTGACGGGTCCAGGGGTAGCAATCAGCCCCAGCATTTT.

V gene TRBV5-4 combines with J gene TRBJ2-5; 9 bases match TRBD1. Germline CDR1 reads SGHNT; CDR2 reads YYREEE (reference sequence). The trim removed 5 bases at V and 2 bases at J, leaving 1 base unmatched. The CDR3 totals 13 residues. The CDR3 is CASRDRGQETQYF. Written as DNA, the CDR3 is TGTGCCAGCAGGGACAGGGGACAAGAGACCCAGTACTTC.

The CDR3 region is CASSYAGFGGEKLFF. The CDR3 DNA follows: TGTGCCAGCAGTTACGCGGGGTTTGGAGGCGAAAAACTGTTTTTT. J is TRBJ1-4 and V is TRBV6-5; D not resolved. V shed 2 bases and J shed 8 bases, with 15 bases lying between them. This CDR3 contains 15 residues. CDR1 MNHEY and CDR2 SVGAGI come from the germline V gene.

This clone was seen once. The chain links TRBV5-4 to TRBJ2-2; 13 positions agree with TRBD2. The CDR3 spans 15 residues. The V and J ends lost 4 bases and 7 bases, in that order; junction bases with no gene match: 4. Looked up from germline, CDR1 is SGHNT and CDR2 is YYREEE (reference sequence). The CDR3 reads CASSRTSGSHGELFF. The CDR3 DNA reads TGTGCCAGCAGCCGGACTAGCGGGAGTCACGGGGAGCTGTTTTTT.

This chain uses TRBV29-1 with TRBJ2-7; D is unclear. Germline V CDR1 and CDR2: SQVTM, ANQGSEA. Between the trimmed V and J ends, which lost 1 base and 0 bases, there was a span of 13 bases. This CDR3 comprises 15 residues. The CDR3 bases are TGCAGCGTTGAAGGTTCAGGTTTAAGCTCCTACGAGCAGTACTTC. Amino acid sequence: CSVEGSGLSSYEQYF.

The chain employs TRBV5-1 and TRBJ2-3; D is ambiguous. V was clipped by 4 bases and J by 2 bases, with 11 bases between them. Germline V gene sequence: CDR1 SGHRS, CDR2 YFSETQ. This CDR3 comprises 14 residues. The CDR3: CASSGPDITDTQYF. In nucleotides, the CDR3 is TGCGCCAGCAGCGGCCCAGACATCACAGATACGCAGTATTTT. Together with reference TRBV5-1 and TRBJ2-3, the CDR3 gives the full variable domain: KAGVTQTPRYLIKTRGQQVTLSCSPISGHRSVSWYQQTPGQGLQFLFEYFSETQRNKGNFPGRFSGRQFSNSRSEMNVSTLELGDSALYLCASSGPDITDTQYFGPGTRLTVL.

This clone was counted a single time. The V gene is TRBV19, the J gene TRBJ2-7; 7 bases line up with TRBD1. Germline trimming cut 5 bases from V and 2 bases from J; bases unmatched to any gene: 9. The CDR3 sequence is 15 residues long. Germline loops: CDR1 LNHDA, CDR2 SQIVND (reference sequence). CDR3 nucleotide sequence: TGTGCCAGTAGTCTAGGACAGGTTAATACCTACGAGCAGTACTTC. It yields the protein CASSLGQVNTYEQYF.

The chain employs TRBV6-5 and TRBJ2-7; the D gene is possibly TRBD1 (7 bases). Germline V lookup: CDR1 MNHEY, CDR2 SVGAGI. The CDR3 is made up of 13 amino acids. The germline V and J ends were trimmed by 5 bases and 6 bases, with 14 bases remaining between them. The CDR3 sequence: CASSEAGGPEQYV. DNA for the CDR3: TGTGCCAGCAGTGAAGCAGGGGGGCCCGAGCAGTACGTC.